This T cell receptor beta chain was found in a study of cytomegalovirus exposure and HLA in healthy donors. Across the study: Among the approximately 400 genotyped donors, around 81% were placed in the Caucasian-associated ancestry cluster.

The count of this clone is one. At one boundary the junction diverges from the germline segment, which might be a read error. Amplification used 60 Vbeta primers and 13 Jbeta primers. Using immunoSEQ multiplex PCR, the repertoire was profiled, and TCRdb retains in-frame clones only, with some absent. Among about 130,000 clones listed, less than 85% were seen once. Germline V gene lookup returns CDR1 SNHLY and CDR2 FYNNEI. The CDR3 is 14 amino acids. This chain links TRBV2 with TRBJ1-5; perhaps TRBD1 as D (5 bases). The receptor was isolated from a man aged 25-40 years in good health and CMV-seronegative. Source material: PBMCs. The CDR3 sequence is CASRFRQNNQPQNF. The CDR3 DNA reads TGTGCCAGCAGATTCCGACAGAACAATCAGCCCCAGAATTTT.